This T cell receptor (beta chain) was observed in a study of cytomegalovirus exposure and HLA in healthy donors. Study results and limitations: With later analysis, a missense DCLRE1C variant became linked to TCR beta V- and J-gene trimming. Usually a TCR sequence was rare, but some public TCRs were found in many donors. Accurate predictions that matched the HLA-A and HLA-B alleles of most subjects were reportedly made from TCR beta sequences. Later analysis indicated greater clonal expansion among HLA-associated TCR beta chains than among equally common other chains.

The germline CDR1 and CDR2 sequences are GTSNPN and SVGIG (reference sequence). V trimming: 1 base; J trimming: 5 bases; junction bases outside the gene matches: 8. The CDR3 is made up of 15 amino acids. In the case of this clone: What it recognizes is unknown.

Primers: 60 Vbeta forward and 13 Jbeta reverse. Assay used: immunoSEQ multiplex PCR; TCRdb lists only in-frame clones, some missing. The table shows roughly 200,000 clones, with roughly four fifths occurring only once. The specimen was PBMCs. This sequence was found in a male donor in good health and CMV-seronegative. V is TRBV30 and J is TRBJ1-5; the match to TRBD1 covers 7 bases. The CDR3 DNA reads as TGTGCCTGGAGTGGATGGGACAGTTGGGATCAGCCCCAGCATTTT. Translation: CAWSGWDSWDQPQHF.